These T cell receptor beta chains were read from a single sample in a study of T cells in Graves' hyperthyroidism and ophthalmopathy. Each CDR3 protein is one row after TCRdb ran MiXCR on the multiplex PCR reads. The sample carries around 400,000 distinct CDR3 sequences, less than 15% recorded once. Sequencing used blood. The origin of the receptors is a young woman with Graves' hyperthyroidism. The CDR3 runs from the conserved cysteine through the conserved F or W. D genes are given only for firm matches. Size values are once, few and many counts, or a class for expanded clones, and some rows have none.

d_call	v_call	j_call	clone_size	cdr3_aa	cdr3_nt
.	TRBV18	TRBJ2-7	.	CASSPLGADSYEQYF	TGTGCCAGCTCACCCCTCGGCGCGGACTCCTACGAGCAGTACTTC
.	TRBV20-1	TRBJ2-5	many	CSAITGALAETQYF	TGCAGTGCAATTACGGGAGCACTAGCTGAGACCCAGTACTTC
.	TRBV3-1	TRBJ2-2	many	CASSQDAGELFF	TGTGCCAGCAGCCAAGACGCCGGGGAGCTGTTTTTT
.	TRBV24-1	TRBJ1-2	many	CATSDHGDYGYTF	TGTGCCACCAGTGACCACGGGGACTATGGCTACACCTTC
TRBD1	TRBV6-1	TRBJ2-1	many	CASSEVTGMSYNEQFF	TGTGCCAGCAGTGAGGTGACAGGGATGTCCTACAATGAGCAGTTCTTC
.	TRBV20-1	TRBJ2-7	many	CSASPGGTRSYEQYF	TGCAGTGCTAGCCCCGGGGGAACCCGCTCCTACGAGCAGTACTTC
.	TRBV6-2/TRBV6-3	TRBJ1-5	.	CASSQQGSFVQPQHF	TGTGCCAGCAGCCAACAGGGTAGTTTCGTTCAGCCCCAGCATTTT
.	TRBV6-1	TRBJ1-2	many	CASSSGRGRGYTF	TGTGCCAGCAGTTCGGGCAGGGGCAGGGGCTACACCTTC
TRBD2	TRBV24-1	TRBJ2-1	few	CATSDLAGFNYNEQFF	TGTGCCACCAGTGATCTAGCGGGGTTTAACTACAATGAGCAGTTCTTC
TRBD2	TRBV7-8	TRBJ2-7	.	CASSLGLAVYEQYF	TGTGCCAGCAGCCTGGGACTAGCAGTCTACGAGCAGTACTTC
.	TRBV28	TRBJ2-1	many	CASSLAVGLTYNEQFF	TGTGCCAGCAGTCTGGCCGTAGGGCTCACCTACAATGAGCAGTTCTTC
TRBD1	TRBV7-9	TRBJ1-4	.	CASSVGSGTGWEKLFF	TGTGCCAGCAGCGTAGGCTCCGGGACAGGGTGGGAAAAACTGTTTTTT
.	TRBV9	TRBJ1-1	few	CASSVDQNTEAFF	TGTGCCAGCAGCGTAGACCAGAACACTGAAGCTTTCTTT
TRBD2	TRBV5-1	TRBJ2-7	.	CASSLGGGEERYF	TGTGCCAGCAGCTTGGGCGGGGGAGAGGAGCGGTACTTC
TRBD2	TRBV15	TRBJ2-1	many	CATSSSGGAYNEQFF	TGTGCCACCAGCAGTAGCGGGGGGGCCTACAATGAGCAGTTCTTC
.	TRBV3-1	TRBJ2-3	many	CASSQDGKRVSDTQYF	TGTGCCAGCAGCCAAGACGGGAAGCGGGTTTCAGATACGCAGTATTTT
.	TRBV11-2	TRBJ2-2	few	CASGLIPGPLVGELFF	TGTGCCAGCGGCTTAATCCCGGGACCTCTTGTCGGGGAGCTGTTTTTT
TRBD2	TRBV6-1	TRBJ2-1	many	CASRPTSGGSNEQFF	TGTGCCAGCAGACCTACTAGCGGGGGTTCCAATGAGCAGTTCTTC
.	TRBV3-1	TRBJ1-1	many	CASSQGGTDTEAFF	TGTGCCAGCAGCCAAGGAGGCACGGACACTGAAGCTTTCTTT
.	TRBV13	TRBJ2-5	many	CASSLGRRVYGPNQETQYF	TGTGCCAGCAGCTTAGGCCGGCGGGTGTATGGACCAAACCAAGAGACCCAGTACTTC
TRBD2	TRBV5-1	TRBJ2-1	.	CACSSPGGTYNEQFF	TGCGCCTGCAGCTCTCCCGGGGGGACCTACAATGAGCAGTTCTTC
.	TRBV20-1	TRBJ1-6	few	CSARGTVETAIAPLHF	TGCAGTGCTAGAGGGACAGTGGAGACGGCAATAGCACCCCTCCACTTT
.	TRBV4-1	TRBJ2-6	few	CASRSGPAGNVLTF	TGCGCCAGCAGATCCGGGCCTGCAGGCAACGTCCTGACTTTC
.	TRBV6-1	TRBJ1-1	many	CASSQMGRGTEAFF	TGTGCCAGCAGTCAGATGGGGCGTGGCACTGAAGCTTTCTTT
TRBD1	TRBV19	TRBJ2-1	many	CASSSGTGLLEQFF	TGTGCCAGTAGTTCGGGGACAGGGTTATTGGAGCAGTTCTTC
TRBD1	TRBV12-3/TRBV12-4	TRBJ2-7	.	CASSFGDRDSYEQYF	TGTGCCAGCAGTTTCGGGGACAGGGACTCCTACGAGCAGTACTTC
TRBD1	TRBV19	TRBJ2-5	many	CASSPKGALRAQETQYF	TGTGCCAGTAGTCCGAAGGGGGCTCTACGGGCCCAAGAGACCCAGTACTTC
.	TRBV7-2	TRBJ2-7	many	CASSSDDTGTGSYEQYF	TGTGCCAGCAGTTCTGATGATACCGGGACTGGTTCCTACGAGCAGTACTTC
.	TRBV6-1	TRBJ2-1	many	CASSDWAYNEQFF	TGTGCCAGCAGTGACTGGGCCTACAATGAGCAGTTCTTC
.	TRBV6-2/TRBV6-3	TRBJ1-1	many	CASSYVGSRRPEAFF	TGTGCCAGCAGTTACGTGGGGAGTCGTCGTCCTGAAGCTTTCTTT
TRBD1	TRBV13	TRBJ1-6	many	CASSADRDSPLHF	TGTGCCAGCAGCGCGGACAGGGATTCACCCCTCCACTTT
.	TRBV18	TRBJ2-1	many	CASSWQVEQFF	TGTGCCAGCTCGTGGCAGGTGGAGCAGTTCTTC
.	TRBV19	TRBJ2-7	.	CASSMAVTYEQYF	TGTGCCAGTAGTATGGCTGTCACCTACGAGCAGTACTTC
.	TRBV20-1	TRBJ1-2	many	CSARAGYGYTF	TGCAGTGCTAGAGCTGGCTATGGCTACACCTTC
.	TRBV29-1	TRBJ1-2	.	CSVQWSETANYGYTF	TGCAGCGTGCAGTGGTCCGAGACGGCTAACTATGGCTACACCTTC
TRBD1	TRBV5-5	TRBJ1-3	.	CASSLSEGASGNTIYF	TGTGCCAGCAGCTTGAGTGAGGGGGCTTCTGGAAACACCATATATTTT
.	TRBV14	TRBJ1-2	.	CASSQAGRNWGYTF	TGTGCCAGCAGCCAAGCAGGGAGGAACTGGGGCTACACCTTC
.	TRBV28	TRBJ1-4	many	CASTTQMSGIPNEKLFF	TGTGCCAGCACCACCCAAATGTCTGGGATCCCTAATGAAAAACTGTTTTTT
.	TRBV6-2/TRBV6-3	TRBJ1-2	many	CASRSTDDYGYTF	TGTGCCAGCAGATCCACAGACGACTATGGCTACACCTTC
TRBD2	TRBV11-3	TRBJ2-1	many	CASSQGTSGDNEQFF	TGTGCCAGCAGCCAGGGGACTAGCGGGGACAATGAGCAGTTCTTC
.	TRBV6-1	TRBJ2-2	.	CASKLWGGLDTGELFF	TGTGCCAGCAAATTATGGGGAGGTCTCGACACCGGGGAGCTGTTTTTT
.	TRBV20-1	TRBJ1-6	many	CSASWTLNSPLHF	TGCAGTGCTAGTTGGACACTTAATTCACCCCTCCACTTT
TRBD1	TRBV6-2/TRBV6-3	TRBJ2-7	many	CASSYRGTGRYEQYF	TGTGCCAGCAGTTATCGTGGGACAGGACGCTACGAGCAGTACTTC
TRBD2	TRBV13	TRBJ2-7	few	CASSSGGGVAVYEQYF	TGTGCCAGCAGCTCGGGGGGAGGGGTAGCGGTCTACGAGCAGTACTTC
.	TRBV16	TRBJ2-1	many	CASSQSWSSSYNEQFF	TGTGCCAGCAGCCAATCTTGGTCTAGCTCCTACAATGAGCAGTTCTTC
.	TRBV7-9	TRBJ1-4	many	CASSRKTETNEKLFF	TGTGCCAGCAGCCGGAAGACCGAAACTAATGAAAAACTGTTTTTT
TRBD2	TRBV30	TRBJ2-1	many	CAWDATGTSDEQFF	TGTGCCTGGGATGCTACCGGGACTAGTGATGAGCAGTTCTTC
.	TRBV24-1	TRBJ1-1	many	CATSDRYGDTEAFF	TGTGCCACCAGTGACCGGTATGGGGACACTGAAGCTTTCTTT
.	TRBV28	TRBJ2-3	many	CASSLPPLGPTSTDTQYF	TGTGCCAGCAGTTTACCCCCCTTGGGGCCGACTAGCACAGATACGCAGTATTTT
.	TRBV28	TRBJ2-5	many	CASRPTAGQETQYF	TGTGCCAGCAGACCTACAGCGGGCCAAGAGACCCAGTACTTC